The source of this T cell receptor beta chain is a study of cytomegalovirus exposure and HLA in healthy donors. Background on the study: Early released data had 80 million or so unique TCRs, all coming from HLA-typed donors. Study outcomes and limitations: TCR beta V- and J-gene trimming was later associated with a missense DCLRE1C variant. Investigators reported over 150 TCR beta chains as tied to cytomegalovirus. According to an earlier analysis, most TCR beta V segments yielded productive rearrangements about 87% or about 30% of the time.

The PCR used 60 Vbeta and 13 Jbeta primers. Assay used: immunoSEQ multiplex PCR; TCRdb lists only in-frame clones, some missing. The sample includes some 130,000 clones, roughly 83% of them seen just once. CDR3 length: 14 residues. V lost 3 bases to trimming and J lost 4 bases, with 13 bases between them. Per germline, CDR1 SGHVS and CDR2 FNYEAQ. Turning to this clone: Antigen unknown.

The receptor comes from a female donor in good health and CMV-seronegative. The sequenced sample consisted of PBMCs. The chain joins TRBV7-6 to TRBJ2-7; a weak D match, TRBD2 (6 bases). The CDR3, as DNA: TGTGCCAGCAGCTTGGGGGGTGATGGTTACGAGCAGTACTTC. Amino acids: CASSLGGDGYEQYF.